What follows are 8 T cell receptor beta chains derived from one specimen sequenced in a study of cytomegalovirus exposure and HLA in healthy donors. The primer mix had 60 Vbeta and 13 Jbeta primers. TCRdb keeps only in-frame clones here, not all; method: immunoSEQ multiplex PCR. This sample carries more than 90,000 clones, roughly 68% of them seen once, and the ten largest clones take roughly 2%. Sequencing used PBMCs. These receptors were collected from a woman aged 25 to 45 in good health and CMV-seronegative.

The CDR3 DNA follows: TGTGCCAGCAGCAAAGCACGCGGGATCTGGACGCCGTATGACCAGTACTTC. Protein: CASSKARGIWTPYDQYF. The genes are TRBV21-1 and TRBJ2-5; the table's D call TRBD2 went unverified against the DNA. TRBV21-1 is annotated as a pseudogene. This CDR3 comprises 17 residues.

The chain joins TRBV28 to TRBJ2-7; TRBD2 agrees at 8 bases. The germline V gene encodes CDR1 MDHEN and CDR2 SYDVKM. Trimming at V came to 6 bases and at J to 4 bases, leaving 17 bases not matched to a gene. CDR3 length: 17 residues. The CDR3 DNA follows: TGTGCCAGCAGCCCTGCGAGGGGCGGGAGGCAGGTGTACGAGCAGTACTTC. It yields the protein CASSPARGGRQVYEQYF.

V and J are TRBV19 and TRBJ1-1; D not resolved. The germline V and J ends were trimmed by 11 bases and 0 bases, with 7 bases remaining between them. This CDR3 comprises 11 residues. CDR1 is LNHDA and CDR2 is SQIVND in the germline V gene (reference sequence). CDR3 sequence reads: CAVLMNTEAFF. The CDR3 region has the DNA TGTGCCGTATTAATGAACACTGAAGCTTTCTTT.

This clone turned up a few times. CDR3 bases: TGTGCCAGCAGCTTAGGACCGACAAACTATGGCTACACCTTC. Translating it yields CASSLGPTNYGYTF. The chain employs TRBV7-2 and TRBJ1-2; D is uncertain. Germline V gene data show CDR1 as SGHTA and CDR2 as FQGNSA. Trimming left V 1 base short and J 2 bases short, with 8 bases between. The CDR3 spans 14 residues.

The chain employs TRBV7-9 and TRBJ2-3; D is perhaps TRBD1 (5 bases). The V end lost 5 bases, the J end lost 0 bases, and 12 bases lay between the germline ends. Germline CDR1 SEHNR, CDR2 FQNEAQ (reference sequence). This CDR3 is 15 amino acids long. The CDR3 DNA sequence: TGTGCCAGCAGCCCGCACAGGATTAGCACAGATACGCAGTATTTT. This gives the protein CASSPHRISTDTQYF. The whole variable domain, remainder taken from reference TRBV7-9 and TRBJ2-3, is DTGVSQNPRHKITKRGQNVTFRCDPISEHNRLYWYRQTLGQGPEFLTYFQNEAQLEKSRLLSDRFSAERPKGSFSTLEIQRTEQGDSAMYLCASSPHRISTDTQYFGPGTRLTVL.

The chain links TRBV6-5 to TRBJ1-6; TRBD1 aligns across 11 bases. Germline loops: CDR1 MNHEY, CDR2 SVGAGI. The CDR3 covers 13 residues. The V gene end was trimmed by 6 bases and the J gene end by 8 bases; junction bases not matched to a gene: 0. The CDR3 DNA reads TGTGCCAGCAGGGGACAGGGGGATTCACCCCTCCACTTT. Translated: CASRGQGDSPLHF.

The chain joins TRBV19 to TRBJ2-2; 9 bases map to TRBD2. Germline V gives CDR1 LNHDA, CDR2 SQIVND (reference sequence). This CDR3 is 16 amino acids long. After removal of 5 bases from V and 1 base from J, the junction contained 5 bases not matched to a gene. In nucleotides, the CDR3 is TGTGCCAGTAGTCCACAAGCGGGAGGGAACACCGGGGAGCTGTTTTTT. It translates to CASSPQAGGNTGELFF.

The chain joins TRBV23-1 to TRBJ1-6; D possibly corresponds to TRBD1 (6 bases). TRBV23-1 is an open reading frame whose function is uncertain. The CDR3 consists of 18 residues. Trimming took 7 bases from V and 4 from J, leaving 23 bases between them. The DNA of the CDR3 is TGCGCCAGCAAAAAAGCAGGGGATTGGGCGATATATAATTCACCCCTCCACTTT. Protein sequence: CASKKAGDWAIYNSPLHF.